A single sample is the source of the 5 T cell receptor beta chains below, sequenced in a study of T cell repertoires in cytomegalovirus infection. No antigen has been identified for these receptors. One entry per CDR3 protein results from TCRdb running MiXCR on the reads. There are about 770,000 distinct CDR3 sequences in the sample; 25% to 35% occur only once, and 13% lies in the top ten. Here the sequenced sample was cultured CD8+ T cells from PBMCs, taken from culture after CMV antigen stimulation. These receptor sequences come from a human donor in good health (CMV status not recorded). Some clones in this sample may be carry-over from other donors' samples.

This clonotype was picked up a small number of times. The genes are TRBV9 and TRBJ2-5; D ambiguous. The CDR3 covers 15 residues. Germline V lookup: CDR1 SGDLS, CDR2 YYNGEE. Between the trimmed V and J ends, which lost 3 bases and 1 base, there was a span of 13 bases. CDR3 amino acids: CASSALPDGQETQYF. As DNA, the CDR3 is TGTGCCAGCAGCGCTCTACCGGACGGCCAAGAGACCCAGTACTTC.

This clonotype showed up many times. V is TRBV14 and J is TRBJ2-1; 10 nucleotides agree with TRBD1. Germline-derived CDR1 and CDR2 are SGHDN and FVKESK. This CDR3 contains 16 residues. The ends lost 3 bases at V and 4 bases at J; junction bases unmatched: 6. The chain's CDR3 is CASSHPGQGNYNEQFF. CDR3 nucleotide sequence: TGTGCCAGCAGCCACCCGGGACAGGGGAATTACAATGAGCAGTTCTTC.

This clonotype was found many times. The chain has TRBV7-8 and TRBJ1-2, with D unclear. V dropped 4 bases and J dropped 8 bases, with 11 bases sitting between them. Germline CDR1 SGHVS, CDR2 FQNEAQ. This CDR3 is built from 12 residues. CDR3 amino acids: CASSSSLEGYTF. The CDR3 coding sequence is TGTGCCAGCAGCTCGTCTCTTGAGGGCTACACCTTC.

This clonotype was picked up many times. The genes are TRBV12-3 or TRBV12-4 and TRBJ2-4, with D maybe TRBD1 (5 bases). The CDR3 totals 12 residues. V was pared by 5 bases and J by 6 bases, with 8 bases between. For the CDR3, the DNA is TGTGCCAGCAGTACCGACAGAAACATTCAGTACTTC. Translated, it gives CASSTDRNIQYF.

A few counts support this clonotype. The genes are TRBV11-2 and TRBJ2-5; TRBD1 might be the D (5 bases). V lost 4 bases and J 0 bases, leaving 12 bases between the germline ends. CDR1 is SGHAT, CDR2 FQNNGV, per germline. This CDR3 is built from 15 residues. CDR3 residues: CASSYGHAYQETQYF. The CDR3 DNA reads as TGTGCCAGCAGCTACGGACACGCGTACCAAGAGACCCAGTACTTC.